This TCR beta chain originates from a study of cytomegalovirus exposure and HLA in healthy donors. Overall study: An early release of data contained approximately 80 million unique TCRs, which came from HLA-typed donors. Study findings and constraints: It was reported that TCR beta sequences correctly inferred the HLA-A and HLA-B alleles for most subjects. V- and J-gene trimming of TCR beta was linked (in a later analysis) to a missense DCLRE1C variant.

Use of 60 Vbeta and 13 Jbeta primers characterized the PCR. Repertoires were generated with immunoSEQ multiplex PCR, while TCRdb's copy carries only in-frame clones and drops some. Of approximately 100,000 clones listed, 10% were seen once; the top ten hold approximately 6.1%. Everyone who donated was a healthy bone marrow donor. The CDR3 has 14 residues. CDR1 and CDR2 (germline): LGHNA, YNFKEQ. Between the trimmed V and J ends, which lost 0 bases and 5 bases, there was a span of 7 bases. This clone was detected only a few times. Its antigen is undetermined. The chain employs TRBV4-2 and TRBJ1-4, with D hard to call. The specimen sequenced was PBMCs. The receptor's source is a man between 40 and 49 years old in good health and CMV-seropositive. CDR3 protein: CASSQDTPNEKLFF. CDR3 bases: TGTGCCAGCAGCCAAGATACACCAAATGAAAAACTGTTTTTT.